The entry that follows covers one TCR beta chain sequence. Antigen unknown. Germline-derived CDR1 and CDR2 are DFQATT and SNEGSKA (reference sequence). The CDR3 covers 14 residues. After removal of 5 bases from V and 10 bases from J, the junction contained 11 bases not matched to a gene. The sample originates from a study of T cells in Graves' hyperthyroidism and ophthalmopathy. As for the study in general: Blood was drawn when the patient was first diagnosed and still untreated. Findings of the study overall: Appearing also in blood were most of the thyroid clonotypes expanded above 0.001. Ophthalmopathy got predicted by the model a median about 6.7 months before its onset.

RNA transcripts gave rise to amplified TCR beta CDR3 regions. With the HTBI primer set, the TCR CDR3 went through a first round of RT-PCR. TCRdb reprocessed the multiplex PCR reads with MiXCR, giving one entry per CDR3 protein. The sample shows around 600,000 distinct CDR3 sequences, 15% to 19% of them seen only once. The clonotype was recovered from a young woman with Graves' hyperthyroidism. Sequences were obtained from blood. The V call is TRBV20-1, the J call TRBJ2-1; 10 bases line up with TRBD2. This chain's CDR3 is CSALPSGRANEQFF. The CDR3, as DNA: TGCAGTGCTCTCCCCAGCGGGAGGGCCAACGAGCAGTTCTTC.